This T cell receptor (beta chain) was captured by sequencing in a study of T cells in Graves' hyperthyroidism and ophthalmopathy. This clonotype showed up just a few times. Using RNA transcripts as the source, TCR beta CDR3 regions were amplified. RT-PCR in the first round (using the HTBI primer set) targeted the TCR CDR3. MiXCR, run by TCRdb on the multiplex PCR reads, gives a single entry per CDR3 protein. The table shows under 550,000 distinct CDR3 sequences, with 15% to 20% occurring only once. Sequences were obtained from blood. The source of this sequence is a man aged 35 to 55 with Graves' ophthalmopathy.

The CDR3 DNA reads TGTGCCATCAGGGCCCCGGGACAGGGCGTGACGAACACCGGGGAGCTGTTTTTT. Its protein is CAIRAPGQGVTNTGELFF. The rearrangement joins TRBV10-3 to TRBJ2-2; 9 positions agree with TRBD1. The ends lost 6 bases at V and 0 bases at J; junction bases unmatched: 11. Per germline, CDR1 ENHRY and CDR2 SYGVKD. The CDR3 sequence is 18 residues long.